These 20 T cell receptor beta chains were sequenced from one sample in a study of T cell changes during pregnancy in multiple sclerosis. This table comes from immunoSEQ multiplex PCR, and its TCRdb copy is limited to in-frame clones, with some not included. The repertoire has tens of thousands of clones, roughly 90% of them found once; the top ten carry roughly 0.59%. Sequenced material: CD4+ T cells from peripheral blood mononuclear cells, taken after pregnancy. The receptors stem from a female donor with multiple sclerosis, enrolled in a pregnancy study.

This clone was observed a single time. The chain uses TRBV6-4 and TRBJ2-3; D not resolved. With 2 bases removed from V and 6 bases from J, the gap between germline ends came to 9 bases. Germline assignment: CDR1 MRHNA and CDR2 SNTAGT. This CDR3 spans 13 amino acids. The CDR3 DNA reads as TGTGCCAGCAGTGACACGACGAGGGATACGCAGTATTTT. This translates into CASSDTTRDTQYF.

This rearrangement joins TRBV9 to TRBJ2-2; 10 bases are a match to TRBD2. There are 16 residues in the CDR3. Germline-derived CDR1 and CDR2 are SGDLS and YYNGEE. After removal of 0 bases from V and 6 bases from J, the junction contained 5 bases not matched to a gene. In DNA form, the CDR3 reads TGTGCCAGCAGCGTAGGAGCTAGCGGGAGTGCCGGGGAGCTGTTTTTT. It encodes CASSVGASGSAGELFF.

This chain uses TRBV11-3 with TRBJ1-5; 9 bases are a match to TRBD1. Unmatched junction bases numbered 3, after V lost 5 bases and J lost 1 base. Germline lookup yields CDR1 SGHNT and CDR2 YENEEA. The CDR3 length is 15 residues. The CDR3, as DNA: TGTGCCAGCAGCCCGGGGACAGGGAGCAATCAGCCCCAGCATTTT. It specifies CASSPGTGSNQPQHF.

The rearrangement joins TRBV27 to TRBJ2-7, with no clear D. Trimming stripped 3 bases from V and 5 bases from J, with 8 bases between. CDR1 and CDR2 (germline): MNHEY, SMNVEV (reference sequence). This CDR3 spans 12 amino acids. CDR3 DNA sequence: TGTGCCAGCAGTTTCGGTGACAACGAGCAGTACTTC. Amino acid sequence: CASSFGDNEQYF.

V is TRBV29-1 and J is TRBJ2-4; TRBD2 matches at 13 bases. The germline V gene encodes CDR1 SQVTM and CDR2 ANQGSEA. Losses at the gene ends were 7 bases for V and 5 bases for J; bases not matched to a gene: 8. The CDR3 sequence is 15 residues long. The CDR3 bases are TGCAGCGCCACCACTAGCGGGAGGGCCCAAAACATTCAGTACTTC. Translated: CSATTSGRAQNIQYF.

The chain carries TRBV12-5 and TRBJ2-3; 15 nucleotides align to TRBD2. V lost 2 bases to trimming and J lost 4 bases; unmatched junction nucleotides: 7. Germline V gives CDR1 LGHNT, CDR2 FRNRAP. The CDR3 spans 18 residues. Here the CDR3 reads CASGLPGLAGGRADTQYF. In nucleotides, the CDR3 is TGTGCTAGTGGTTTGCCGGGACTAGCGGGAGGCCGGGCAGATACGCAGTATTTT.

The rearrangement uses TRBV7-3 and TRBJ1-2; 9 positions agree with TRBD1. CDR3 size: 15 residues. The junction had 10 bases not matched to a gene; V was cut back by 7 bases and J by 4 bases. The V gene's germline CDR1 is SGHTA and CDR2 FQGTGA. The CDR3 loop reads CASINRTGVSYGYTF. Here the CDR3 DNA reads TGTGCCAGCATCAATCGGACAGGGGTGTCCTATGGCTACACCTTC.

The V and J genes are TRBV19 and TRBJ2-5; weak D call: TRBD1 (6 bases). Germline values: CDR1 LNHDA, CDR2 SQIVND (reference sequence). This CDR3 is 14 amino acids long. Trimming removed 5 bases at V and 4 bases at J, with 14 bases between. The CDR3 region has the DNA TGTGCCAGTAGTGCAGGGGCTCTCGGAGAGACCCAGTACTTC. This sequence encodes CASSAGALGETQYF.

DNA of the CDR3: TGCAGTGCTACCGACAGGGCTGGCTACACCTTC. It codes for CSATDRAGYTF. The V gene is TRBV20-1, the J gene TRBJ1-2, with 7 nucleotides matching TRBD1. The CDR3 extends over 11 amino acids. The ends lost 4 bases at V and 7 bases at J; junction bases unmatched: 3. Germline V gene lookup returns CDR1 DFQATT and CDR2 SNEGSKA (reference sequence).

V and J are TRBV4-1 and TRBJ2-3; D might be TRBD1 (5 bases). V lost 1 base, J lost 2 bases, and 16 bases lay in between. CDR3 length: 17 amino acids. CDR1 is MGHRA and CDR2 is YSYEKL in the germline V gene. CDR3 amino acids: CASSQGQGVGYTDTQYF. The CDR3 region has the DNA TGCGCCAGCAGCCAAGGACAAGGGGTCGGGTACACAGATACGCAGTATTTT.

The rearrangement uses TRBV15 and TRBJ2-6, with D possibly TRBD2 on 5 matching bases. V was trimmed by 0 bases and J by 1 base, leaving 13 bases between them. Germline CDR1 and CDR2: LNHNV and YYDKDF (reference sequence). This CDR3 has 18 amino acids. CDR3 amino acids: CATSRDLRGQSGANVLTF. The CDR3 DNA follows: TGTGCCACCAGCAGAGATCTTAGAGGGCAGTCTGGGGCCAACGTCCTGACTTTC.

This CDR3 reads CASSLDYWTQYF. The DNA of the CDR3 is TGTGCCAGCAGCTTAGATTATTGGACCCAGTACTTC. The V call is TRBV7-9, the J call TRBJ2-5; no reliable D call. Looked up from germline, CDR1 is SEHNR and CDR2 is FQNEAQ (reference sequence). Trimming removed 1 base at V and 7 bases at J, with 7 bases between. The CDR3 extends over 12 amino acids.

This sequence joins TRBV18 and TRBJ2-3, with D tentatively TRBD2 (5 bases). The V gene's germline CDR1 is KGHSH and CDR2 LQKENI. This CDR3 comprises 16 residues. Trimming removed 0 bases at V and 1 base at J, with 11 bases between. CDR3 sequence: CASSPPSGLRTDTQYF. The CDR3 DNA reads TGTGCCAGCTCACCACCGAGCGGCCTCCGCACAGATACGCAGTATTTT. Full variable domain (missing parts from reference TRBV18 and TRBJ2-3): NAGVMQNPRHLVRRRGQEARLRCSPMKGHSHVYWYRQLPEEGLKFMVYLQKENIIDESGMPKERFSAEFPKEGPSILRIQQVVRGDSAAYFCASSPPSGLRTDTQYFGPGTRLTVL.

This rearrangement joins TRBV5-6 to TRBJ2-7; 8 bases agree with TRBD2. V shed 4 bases and J 3 bases; nucleotides not matched to a gene: 9. Germline V gene data show CDR1 as SGHDT and CDR2 as YYEEEE. CDR3 size: 15 residues. CDR3 in amino acids: CASSRYGSGNYEQYF. The CDR3 coding sequence is TGTGCCAGCAGCCGTTATGGTAGCGGGAACTACGAGCAGTACTTC.

This chain joins TRBV28 and TRBJ1-2; possible D gene TRBD1, 5 bases. V lost 3 bases to trimming and J lost 4 bases, with 9 bases between them. The CDR3 has 13 residues. The germline CDR1 and CDR2 sequences are MDHEN and SYDVKM. In DNA, the CDR3 is TGTGCCAGCAGTTTCCGGAGGGGCTATGGCTACACCTTC. Translating it yields CASSFRRGYGYTF.

The chain is built from TRBV11-2 and TRBJ2-1; 14 bases fit TRBD2. The germline V gene encodes CDR1 SGHAT and CDR2 FQNNGV. J was trimmed by 8 bases and V by 2 bases; bases with no gene match: 5. This CDR3 comprises 16 residues. The CDR3 protein is CASSLTGTSGSHEQFF. The CDR3 nucleotides are TGTGCCAGCAGCTTAACCGGGACTAGCGGGAGCCATGAGCAGTTCTTC.

This chain uses TRBV28 with TRBJ2-7; the match to TRBD2 covers 15 bases. Per the germline V gene, CDR1 is MDHEN and CDR2 is SYDVKM. There are 18 residues in the CDR3. Trimming at V came to 7 bases and at J to 3 bases, leaving 13 bases not matched to a gene. CDR3 nucleotide sequence: TGTGCCAGCAACCTTGGGGGACTAGCGGGAGGTTACAGCTACGAGCAGTACTTC. Amino acids: CASNLGGLAGGYSYEQYF.

The chain combines TRBV7-6 with TRBJ2-7, with 8 bases that match TRBD2. The V gene's germline CDR1 is SGHVS and CDR2 FNYEAQ. There are 14 residues in the CDR3. Trimming took 5 bases from V and 4 from J; bases not matched to a gene: 7. The CDR3 here is CASSPGGAAYEQYF. The CDR3 DNA is TGTGCCAGCAGCCCGGGGGGGGCAGCTTACGAGCAGTACTTC.

This clone has more than one count but fewer than ten. The rearrangement uses TRBV29-1 and TRBJ1-2; D remains unclear. Trimming removed 6 bases from V and 2 bases from J, with 10 bases in between. Germline V gene data show CDR1 as SQVTM and CDR2 as ANQGSEA. CDR3 length equals 12 residues. The CDR3 reads CSVIHLNYGYTF. The CDR3 DNA reads TGCAGCGTGATACATCTGAACTATGGCTACACCTTC.

This chain uses TRBV6-1 with TRBJ2-6; 7 nucleotides align to TRBD2. V lost 4 bases and J lost 11; bases outside the gene matches: 8. Germline CDR1 reads MNHNS; CDR2 reads SASEGT. The CDR3 spans 14 residues. The CDR3 bases are TGTGCCAGCAGTGCGGGGAGGGGATGGGACGTCCTGACTTTC. Translating it yields CASSAGRGWDVLTF.